The clone carrying this T cell receptor (beta chain) was counted only a few times. The target antigen is unknown. Unique molecular identifiers tagged individual cDNA molecules. TCRdb analysed the 5' RACE reads with MiXCR anew, one entry per CDR3 protein. Of fewer than 100,000 distinct CDR3 sequences in the sample, over 5% were seen once. The sample originates from a study of early T cells in non-severe SARS-CoV-2 infection. About the research overall: Sequencing of bulk RNA from unsorted whole blood was done, without chain pairing. Findings of the study overall: A preference for anti-spike CD8 responses marked VDJdb matching, which missed private and CD4 specificities.

V was cut by 0 bases and J by 3 bases, with 21 bases left in between. The CDR3 is 17 residues long. Germline assignment: CDR1 DFQATT and CDR2 SNEGSKA (reference sequence). The sequenced material came from whole blood. The V gene is TRBV20-1, the J gene TRBJ2-7, with a tentative D call TRBD1 (6 bases). The receptor was derived from an adult who was a healthcare worker with PCR-confirmed SARS-CoV-2 infection or an uninfected control (not recorded which). CDR3 loop: CSARDPGDTKSFYEQYF. CDR3 DNA: TGCAGTGCTAGAGATCCAGGGGACACAAAAAGTTTCTACGAGCAGTACTTC.